The entry that follows covers one T cell receptor beta chain sequence. Its cognate antigen has yet to be identified. Base quality data are lacking; no much larger clone is found one base away. The immunoSEQ assay at survey resolution was applied to genomic DNA for sequencing of TCRbeta rearrangements. In the authors' own workflow: In the TCR sequencing data, the lowest productive clonotype frequency that could be detected was 2.59 x 10-5. Only productive TCRbeta rearrangements, defined as complete and in-frame sequences, were included in the analyses. The clonality of each sample was calculated as Simpson clonality in the immunoSEQ Analyzer version 3.0. Clones were categorized by frequency as very rare, small, medium, large (1-20%) or hyperexpanded (>20%). OLGA 1.2.3 estimated generation probabilities, VDJtools produced V-gene circos plots, VDJdb was queried for specificities, and GLIPH identified CDR3 motifs. What TCRdb holds here is the immuneACCESS table cut down to in-frame rearrangements. Part of the clones is not present; checked against another copy, under half of the missing clones reflect an unresolved V gene, and the others are unexplained. D and trimming come from the DNA, and the V and J calls and clone size come from that table. This sample has tens of thousands of clones in its table, and approximately 85% of those were observed once. In total, the top ten clones hold roughly 1.3% of the sample.

The data originate from a study of STAT5B mutations in CD4+ large granular lymphocyte leukemia (dated by TCRdb to between 2022 and 2023). About the full investigation: Among the healthy controls, the CDR3 'QG' motif was associated with a particular HLA allele. The purity of purified fractions was confirmed by flow cytometry on FACSCanto II or FACSVerse to exceed 95% among lymphocytes. The study compared the TCRbeta repertoires of patients with CD4+ T-cell large granular lymphocyte leukemia against the TCRbeta repertoires of healthy blood donors.

Healthy controls were roughly 40 blood donors whose buffy coats came from the Finnish Red Cross blood service. All TCR-sequenced material derived from peripheral blood: patient blood samples and healthy donor buffy coats. Ficoll-Hypaque gradient centrifugation was used to isolate peripheral blood mononuclear cells. CD4+ cells were magnetically purified from the buffy coats of healthy controls. The Gentra Puregene Cell and Tissue kit was used to extract genomic DNA, and a Qubit 2.0 fluorometer was used to measure the amount of genomic DNA. What the research found in general, with its limitations: Main leukemic clonotypes were private to each patient, although 20% to 30% appeared at low frequency in other patients' non-leukemic repertoires. Compared with healthy CD4+ repertoires, CD4-sorted patient repertoires appeared more clonal, and this difference remained even after the putative leukemic clones were removed. The data were not HLA-matched, and the higher clonality in CD4+ T-LGLL than in CD8+ T-LGLL could be due to the relatively small sample size.

The receptor was isolated from a human donor in good health. Sample: CD4+ T cells from blood buffy coats.

The nucleotide sequence reads as follows: TGTGCCAGTAGTATAAGAAGGGGACGACTAAACACTGAAGCTTTCTTT. This is translated as CASSIRRGRLNTEAFF. The V and J genes are TRBV19 and TRBJ1-1; TRBD1 could be the D gene, as 5 bases match. The trim is 2 bases for V and 2 bases for J, with a gap of 15 bases between the germline ends. Counted from cysteine to phenylalanine, this CDR3 has 16 amino acids. The read is trimmed to its CDR3 DNA, 48 bases read in frame from base 1. The CDR1 and CDR2 encoded by the germline V gene (reference sequence) are LNHDA and SQIVND.